The clone carrying this T cell receptor beta chain has more than one count but fewer than ten. Its target is not known. MiXCR was run by TCRdb on the 5' RACE reads, yielding one entry per CDR3 protein. The profile shows about 500,000 distinct CDR3 sequences, about 5.7% of them singletons. The CDR3 has 14 residues. CDR1 is MGHDK and CDR2 is SYGVNS in the germline V gene. Trimming at V came to 7 bases and at J to 7 bases, leaving 11 bases not matched to a gene. This specimen belongs to a study of CD8 T cells in ankylosing spondylitis. Study-wide points: Seemingly distinctive of ankylosing spondylitis blood was a TCR beta motif formed by eight highly homologous variants. Reactive arthritis synovial fluid and blood were previously reported to contain some motif variants. From matched ankylosing spondylitis synovial fluid, disease-linked clones were reportedly recovered at significantly enriched levels.

This TCR came from a male donor with ankylosing spondylitis. V and J are TRBV25-1 and TRBJ1-2, with 8 bases aligning to TRBD1. The sample was blood, either unsorted or a sorted T cell fraction (not recorded which). The CDR3 DNA reads TGTGCCAGCATACTTCCGCCCAGGGGGCTTGGCTACACCTTC. Translated, it gives CASILPPRGLGYTF.